Below are 3 T cell receptor beta chains sequenced from a single sample in a study of blood T cells in healthy people across ages. Sample-barcoded 5' priming and a J-beta primer mix drove a second PCR of 7 to 11 cycles. TCRdb used MiXCR to reprocess the 5' RACE reads, holding one entry per CDR3 protein. Here the sample spans over 1,500,000 distinct CDR3 sequences, 35% to 50% being singletons. Material for sequencing was blood. The receptors were gathered from a human donor in good health.

J is TRBJ2-2 and V is TRBV6-6; D is unresolved. CDR3 size: 14 residues. The V and J ends lost 0 bases and 5 bases respectively, with 7 bases between them. Looked up from germline, CDR1 is MNHNY and CDR2 is SVGAGI (reference sequence). The CDR3 DNA reads as TGTGCCAGCAGTTACTCGGGGTTTACCGGGGAGCTGTTTTTT. This gives the protein CASSYSGFTGELFF.

V is TRBV28 and J is TRBJ2-5, with D unresolved. The CDR3 contains 16 residues. V was pared by 5 bases and J by 0 bases, with 16 bases between. CDR1 and CDR2 from the germline V gene are MDHEN and SYDVKM. CDR3 nucleotide sequence: TGTGCCAGCAGTGCCCGACCAACCGGGTACCAAGAGACCCAGTACTTC. It encodes CASSARPTGYQETQYF.

About this clonotype: One end of the junction does not line up with germline, which may come from a read error. This rearrangement joins TRBV3-1 to TRBJ1-4; 9 nucleotides line up with TRBD1. The CDR3 sequence is 14 residues long. Germline V CDR1 and CDR2: LGHDT, YNNKEL (reference sequence). The CDR3 region has the DNA TGTGCCAGCAGCCCTGGGACAGGGTGGGAAAAACCGTTTTTT. Encoded protein: CASSPGTGWEKPFF.